The 6 T cell receptor beta chains below come from one sample, sequenced in a study of cytotoxic CD8 clonotypes in ibrutinib-treated CLL. Only in-frame clones appear in the TCRdb table, and some are missing; sequencing was by immunoSEQ multiplex PCR. The profile shows around 70,000 clones, over 80% of them singletons. This sample comprised PBMCs, obtained after 24 months of ibrutinib treatment. Source of these receptors: a human donor with chronic lymphocytic leukemia.

The chain recombines TRBV5-1 with TRBJ1-1; 9 nucleotides agree with TRBD1. CDR3 length: 14 residues. The junction had 3 bases not matched to a gene; V was cut back by 2 bases and J by 4 bases. Germline V gene lookup returns CDR1 SGHRS and CDR2 YFSETQ. The CDR3 is CASSLRQGGTEAFF. The CDR3 DNA reads TGCGCCAGCAGCTTAAGACAGGGGGGCACTGAAGCTTTCTTT.

Concerning this clone itself: Relative to the germline gene, one junction end is altered; a read error may explain this. The chain combines TRBV4-1 with TRBJ1-1; a weak D match, TRBD1 (5 bases). The CDR3 has 18 residues. The germline CDR1 and CDR2 sequences are MGHRA and YSYEKL. CDR3 residues: CASSHPPGVGSRNAEAFF. The CDR3 region has the DNA TGCGCCAGCAGCCATCCCCCGGGGGTCGGGAGTCGGAACGCTGAAGCTTTCTTT.

The J gene is TRBJ1-2, the V gene TRBV28; D may be TRBD1 (5 bases). Trimming removed 5 bases from V and 3 bases from J, with 16 bases in between. CDR1 is MDHEN, CDR2 SYDVKM, per germline. The CDR3 is 15 residues long. The CDR3 DNA reads TGTGCCAGCAGTCCAATTGGCAGGGCTGACTATGGCTACACCTTC. Translating gives CASSPIGRADYGYTF.

This chain links TRBV5-1 with TRBJ2-3, with D possibly TRBD2 on 6 matching bases. The length of the CDR3 is 13 residues. Trimming stripped 4 bases from V and 3 bases from J, with 9 bases between. In germline, CDR1 is SGHRS, CDR2 YFSETQ. CDR3 bases: TGCGCCAGCAGCCCTAGCGTGACAGATACGCAGTATTTT. Translation: CASSPSVTDTQYF.

CDR3 loop: CAISKGAVNTEAFF. CDR3 DNA sequence: TGTGCCATCAGCAAGGGGGCGGTGAACACTGAAGCTTTCTTT. The chain is built from TRBV10-3 and TRBJ1-1, with 7 bases lining up with TRBD1. CDR1 ENHRY and CDR2 SYGVKD come from the germline V gene. V gave up 6 bases and J gave up 0 bases; unmatched junction bases: 4. The CDR3 runs to 14 residues.

The V gene is TRBV5-1, the J gene TRBJ2-2, with D uncertain. The CDR3 is 15 amino acids. The germline gives CDR1 SGHRS, CDR2 YFSETQ. V was pared by 3 bases and J by 2 bases, with 11 bases between. The CDR3 sequence is CASSSGSPNTGELFF. CDR3 nucleotides: TGCGCCAGCAGCTCGGGCAGCCCCAACACCGGGGAGCTGTTTTTT.